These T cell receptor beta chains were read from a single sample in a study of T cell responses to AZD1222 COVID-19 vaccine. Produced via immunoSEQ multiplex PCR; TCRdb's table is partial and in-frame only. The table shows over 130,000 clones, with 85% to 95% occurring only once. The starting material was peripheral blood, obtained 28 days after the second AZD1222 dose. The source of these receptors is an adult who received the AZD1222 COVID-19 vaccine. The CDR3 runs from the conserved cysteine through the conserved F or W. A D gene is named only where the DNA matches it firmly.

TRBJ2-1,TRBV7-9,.,CASSQASGSWTYNEQFF,TGTGCCAGCAGCCAAGCCTCGGGCTCCTGGACCTACAATGAGCAGTTCTTC
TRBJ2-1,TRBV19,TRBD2,CASSSRLAGAYNEQFF,TGTGCCAGTAGTTCGAGACTAGCGGGAGCCTACAATGAGCAGTTCTTC
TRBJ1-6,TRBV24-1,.,CATSDHAHGSPLHF,TGTGCCACCAGTGATCATGCTCACGGTTCACCCCTCCACTTT
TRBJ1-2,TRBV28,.,CASSLPGQPSNYGYTF,TGTGCCAGCAGTTTACCCGGACAGCCTTCTAACTATGGCTACACCTTC
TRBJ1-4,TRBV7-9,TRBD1,CASSLGTGGANEKLFF,TGTGCCAGCAGCTTAGGCACAGGGGGTGCTAATGAAAAACTGTTTTTT
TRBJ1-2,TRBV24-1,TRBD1,CATSTQGAFGYTF,TGTGCCACCAGTACACAGGGGGCTTTTGGCTACACCTTC
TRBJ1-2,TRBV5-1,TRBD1,CASSQGAYGYTF,TGCGCCAGCTCTCAGGGGGCCTATGGCTACACCTTC
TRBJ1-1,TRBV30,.,CAWAGTSPTEAFF,TGTGCCTGGGCAGGGACGTCCCCAACTGAAGCTTTCTTT
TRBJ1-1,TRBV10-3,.,CAIKEREWAEAFF,TGTGCCATCAAAGAGAGAGAGTGGGCTGAAGCTTTCTTT
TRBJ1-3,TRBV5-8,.,CASSLGRRGNTIYF,TGTGCCAGCAGCTTGGGACGGCGCGGAAACACCATATATTTT
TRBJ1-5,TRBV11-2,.,CASSERGDSNQPQHF,TGTGCCAGCAGCGAAAGAGGAGATAGCAATCAGCCCCAGCATTTT
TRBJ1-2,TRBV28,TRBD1,CASSSGGQGAGGYTF,TGTGCCAGCAGTTCGGGCGGACAGGGGGCGGGTGGCTACACCTTC
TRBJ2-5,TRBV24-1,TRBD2,CATSDFSGGKQETQYF,TGTGCCACCAGTGATTTTAGCGGGGGGAAACAAGAGACCCAGTACTTC
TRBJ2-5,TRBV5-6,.,CASSNEEGKTQYF,TGTGCCAGCAGCAACGAGGAGGGGAAGACCCAGTACTTC